This TCR beta chain was obtained from a study of cytomegalovirus exposure and HLA in healthy donors. As regards this clone: Antigen specificity is unknown.

PCR used 60 Vbeta primers and 13 Jbeta primers. Sequencing was performed with immunoSEQ multiplex PCR; in TCRdb, only in-frame clones are kept and a portion is missing. This sample has tens of thousands of clones; about two thirds occur once, and the top ten carry approximately 8.2%. Study-wide results and limits: In a later analysis, donors in an Asian-associated ancestry cluster reportedly had fewer N-insertions in productive TCRs than the cohort mean. Roughly uniform depth of sequencing across donors was assumed in presence/absence analyses.

CDR3 length equals 15 residues. Losses at the gene ends were 11 bases for V and 2 bases for J; bases not matched to a gene: 6. Germline-derived CDR1 and CDR2 are ENHRY and SYGVKD. The clonotype originates from a man in his sixties in good health and CMV-seronegative. The source material was PBMCs. This rearrangement joins TRBV10-3 to TRBJ2-6, with TRBD2 matching over 10 bases. CDR3 residues: CAVRAGGPGANVLTF. In DNA form, the CDR3 reads TGTGCCGTTAGAGCGGGGGGGCCTGGGGCCAACGTCCTGACTTTC.